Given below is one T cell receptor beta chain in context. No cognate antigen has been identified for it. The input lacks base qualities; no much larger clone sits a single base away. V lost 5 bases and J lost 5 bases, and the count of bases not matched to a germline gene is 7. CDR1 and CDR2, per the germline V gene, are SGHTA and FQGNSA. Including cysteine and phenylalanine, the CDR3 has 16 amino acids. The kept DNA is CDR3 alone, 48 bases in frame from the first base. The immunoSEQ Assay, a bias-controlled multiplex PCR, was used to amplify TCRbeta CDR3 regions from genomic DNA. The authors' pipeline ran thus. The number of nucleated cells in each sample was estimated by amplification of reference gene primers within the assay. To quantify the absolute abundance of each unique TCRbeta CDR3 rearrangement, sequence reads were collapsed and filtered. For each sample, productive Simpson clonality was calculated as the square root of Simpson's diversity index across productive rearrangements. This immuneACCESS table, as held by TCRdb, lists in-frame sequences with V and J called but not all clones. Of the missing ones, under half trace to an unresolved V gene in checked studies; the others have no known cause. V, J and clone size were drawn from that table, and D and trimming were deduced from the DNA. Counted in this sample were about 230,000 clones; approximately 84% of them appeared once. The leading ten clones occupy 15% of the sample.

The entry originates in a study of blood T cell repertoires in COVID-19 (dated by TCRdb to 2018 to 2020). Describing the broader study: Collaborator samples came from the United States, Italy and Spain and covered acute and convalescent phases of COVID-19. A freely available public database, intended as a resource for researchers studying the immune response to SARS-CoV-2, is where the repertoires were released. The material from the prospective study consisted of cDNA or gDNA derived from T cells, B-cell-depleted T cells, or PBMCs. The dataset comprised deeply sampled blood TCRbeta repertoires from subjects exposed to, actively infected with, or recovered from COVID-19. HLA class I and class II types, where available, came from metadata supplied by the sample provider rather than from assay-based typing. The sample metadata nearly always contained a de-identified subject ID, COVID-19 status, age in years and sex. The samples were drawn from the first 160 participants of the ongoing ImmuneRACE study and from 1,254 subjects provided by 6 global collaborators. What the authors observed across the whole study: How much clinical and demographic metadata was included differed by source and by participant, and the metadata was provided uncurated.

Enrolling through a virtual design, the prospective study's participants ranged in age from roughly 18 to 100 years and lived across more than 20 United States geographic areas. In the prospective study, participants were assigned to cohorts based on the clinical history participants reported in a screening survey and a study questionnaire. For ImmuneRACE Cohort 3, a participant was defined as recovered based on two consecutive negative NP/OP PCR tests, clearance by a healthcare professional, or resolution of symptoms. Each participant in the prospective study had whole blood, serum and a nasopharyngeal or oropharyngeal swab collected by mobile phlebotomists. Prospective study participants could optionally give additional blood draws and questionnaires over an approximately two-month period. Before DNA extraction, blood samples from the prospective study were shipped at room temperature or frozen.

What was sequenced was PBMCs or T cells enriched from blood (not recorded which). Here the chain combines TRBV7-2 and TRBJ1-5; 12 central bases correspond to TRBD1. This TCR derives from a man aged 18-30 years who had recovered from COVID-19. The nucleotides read TGTGCCAGCAGCGAAGGGACAGGGGGCATTGATCAGCCCCAGCATTTT. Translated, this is CASSEGTGGIDQPQHF.